These 29 T cell receptor beta chains were sequenced from one sample in a study of graft-versus-host responses after intestinal transplantation (dated by TCRdb to the early 2020s). The receptor library was made with the immunoSEQ multiplex PCR assay. Imported from immuneACCESS, the table was reduced by TCRdb to in-frame sequences with V and J called. These copies leave out some clones; in studies compared against another copy, an unresolved V gene accounts for under half, and the cause of the remainder is not known. This sample has 96,000 or so clones in its table, and 92% of those were observed once. The ten largest clones capture 0.15% to 0.2% of the sample. What the time point label conveys for this sample: cells obtained before transplantation from donor or recipient. Their specific antigens are unknown. The starting material was unstimulated CD4+ T cells sorted from spleen or lymph node cells, obtained before intestinal transplant. Every receptor here comes from a human donor who received an intestinal transplant.

Remarks on this clone: Distinct nucleotide sequences in the sample also encode this CDR3. The chain is built from TRBV4-3 and TRBJ1-2, with 7 bases lining up with TRBD1. J gave up 4 bases and V 1 base, and 0 bases lay outside the gene matches. Germline V CDR1 and CDR2: LGHNA, YSLEER. The CDR3 extends over 13 amino acids. The chain's CDR3 is CASSQGQGYGYTF. CDR3 in DNA: TGCGCCAGCAGCCAAGGACAGGGCTATGGCTACACCTTC.

The rearrangement joins TRBV19 to TRBJ1-1; perhaps TRBD1 as D (6 bases). CDR3 length: 16 residues. Germline CDR1 LNHDA, CDR2 SQIVND (reference sequence). Trimming pared 4 bases from V and 1 base from J, leaving 16 bases between. The CDR3 region is CASSNTPGTQNTEAFF. CDR3 bases: TGTGCCAGTAGTAACACACCCGGGACACAGAACACTGAAGCTTTCTTT.

J is TRBJ2-1 and V is TRBV9, with D perhaps TRBD2 (5 bases). Trimming removed 5 bases from V and 8 bases from J, with 14 bases in between. This CDR3 contains 13 residues. The germline V gene has CDR1 SGDLS and CDR2 YYNGEE. The CDR3 coding sequence is TGTGCCAGCAGATATGATTGGGGAGATGAGCAGTTCTTC. Its translation: CASRYDWGDEQFF. Drawing the rest from reference TRBV9 and TRBJ2-1, the complete variable domain is DSGVTQTPKHLITATGQRVTLRCSPRSGDLSVYWYQQSLDQGLQFLIQYYNGEERAKGNILERFSAQQFPDLHSELNLSSLELGDSALYFCASRYDWGDEQFFGPGTRLTVL.

The chain employs TRBV25-1 and TRBJ1-1; D might be TRBD1 (6 bases). V lost 6 bases and J 0 bases, leaving 8 bases between the germline ends. The germline gives CDR1 MGHDK, CDR2 SYGVNS. This CDR3 region has 13 residues. The CDR3 here is CASRQGLNTEAFF. In DNA form, the CDR3 reads TGTGCCAGCAGACAGGGCTTGAACACTGAAGCTTTCTTT.

This clone has a handful of counts. This sequence joins TRBV2 and TRBJ2-2; 7 nucleotides align to TRBD1. The CDR3 runs 14 residues. The germline V gene encodes CDR1 SNHLY and CDR2 FYNNEI. V lost 7 bases to trimming and J lost 4 bases; unmatched junction nucleotides: 6. The CDR3 DNA follows: TGTGCCAGCACAGGGGGTGTTAGCACCGGGGAGCTGTTTTTT. Translation: CASTGGVSTGELFF.

V and J are TRBV7-6 and TRBJ1-2; TRBD1 matches at 9 bases. The CDR3 extends over 16 amino acids. V was clipped by 5 bases and J by 4 bases; unmatched bases: 11. CDR1 SGHVS and CDR2 FNYEAQ come from the germline V gene. The CDR3: CASSQIRQGGAYGYTF. The CDR3, as DNA: TGTGCCAGCAGCCAAATCCGACAGGGGGGCGCCTATGGCTACACCTTC.

The chain combines TRBV4-3 with TRBJ1-5; no reliable D call. This CDR3 has 13 amino acids. CDR1 is LGHNA and CDR2 is YSLEER in the germline V gene. Trimming pared 0 bases from V and 5 bases from J, leaving 5 bases between. The CDR3 loop reads CASSQDRHQPQHF. The CDR3 nucleotides read TGCGCCAGCAGCCAAGATCGTCATCAGCCCCAGCATTTT.

This clone was observed a single time. This chain connects TRBV11-2 to TRBJ2-2; TRBD2 aligns across 7 bases. CDR1 and CDR2 from the germline V gene are SGHAT and FQNNGV. This CDR3 is built from 16 residues. After removal of 1 base from V and 2 bases from J, the junction contained 4 bases not matched to a gene. The CDR3 region has the DNA TGTGCCAGCAGCTTAGGGCGGGGGAACAACACCGGGGAGCTGTTTTTT. It translates to CASSLGRGNNTGELFF. Complete variable domain (other parts from reference TRBV11-2 and TRBJ2-2): EAGVAQSPRYKIIEKRQSVAFWCNPISGHATLYWYQQILGQGPKLLIQFQNNGVVDDSQLPKDRFSAERLKGVDSTLKIQPAKLEDSAVYLCASSLGRGNNTGELFFGEGSRLTVL.

The chain combines TRBV7-9 with TRBJ1-6, with D tentatively TRBD1 (6 bases). CDR1 SEHNR and CDR2 FQNEAQ come from the germline V gene (reference sequence). V lost 5 bases and J 7 bases, leaving 15 bases between the germline ends. The CDR3 extends over 15 amino acids. CDR3 coding DNA: TGTGCCAGCAGCAGTCAGACAGGCCTAAATTCACCCCTCCACTTT. Translated, it gives CASSSQTGLNSPLHF.

This CDR3 reads CASKPGTDSYEQYF. The CDR3 DNA reads as TGTGCCAGCAAGCCCGGGACAGACTCCTACGAGCAGTACTTC. This rearrangement joins TRBV6-5 to TRBJ2-7; TRBD1 matches 7 bases. V dropped 7 bases and J dropped 0; count of bases not matched to a gene: 6. CDR3 size: 14 residues. Germline V gene sequence: CDR1 MNHEY, CDR2 SVGAGI.

Written as DNA, the CDR3 is TGTGCCAGTAGTTCAACAGGGGGCTCAGGTGAAAAACTGTTTTTT. This gives the protein CASSSTGGSGEKLFF. The chain links TRBV19 to TRBJ1-4; 9 bases are shared with TRBD1. V was pared by 5 bases and J by 7 bases, with 8 bases of the junction left unmatched. The CDR3 sequence is 15 residues long. Per germline, CDR1 LNHDA and CDR2 SQIVND (reference sequence).

J is TRBJ2-1 and V is TRBV19; perhaps TRBD2 as D (5 bases). V was trimmed by 9 bases and J by 6 bases, leaving 18 bases between them. This CDR3 spans 14 amino acids. Germline V gives CDR1 LNHDA, CDR2 SQIVND (reference sequence). The DNA for the CDR3 is TGTGCCAGCCACGCTCGGAGCGGACCCAATGAGCAGTTCTTC. Protein: CASHARSGPNEQFF. The full variable domain, with the rest looked up from reference TRBV19 and TRBJ2-1, is DGGITQSPKYLFRKEGQNVTLSCEQNLNHDAMYWYRQDPGQGLRLIYYSQIVNDFQKGDIAEGYSVSREKKESFPLTVTSAQKNPTAFYLCASHARSGPNEQFFGPGTRLTVL.

V is TRBV5-1 and J is TRBJ1-6; 8 bases fit TRBD1. This CDR3 region has 15 residues. The V gene's germline CDR1 is SGHRS and CDR2 YFSETQ. Trimming at V came to 0 bases and at J to 8 bases, leaving 4 bases not matched to a gene. The CDR3 loop reads CASSLEQGAHSPLHF. In DNA, the CDR3 is TGCGCCAGCAGCTTGGAGCAGGGGGCTCATTCACCCCTCCACTTT.

The chain links TRBV7-2 to TRBJ2-3; 11 nucleotides align to TRBD2. CDR1 is SGHTA, CDR2 FQGNSA, per germline. The CDR3 is 17 residues long. V shed 2 bases and J 2 bases; nucleotides not matched to a gene: 6. The CDR3 reads CASSLLTSGTPTDTQYF. Written as DNA, the CDR3 is TGTGCCAGCAGCTTACTGACTAGCGGGACGCCCACAGATACGCAGTATTTT.

This chain uses TRBV27 with TRBJ2-5, with 9 nucleotides matching TRBD2. V dropped 5 bases and J dropped 5; count of bases not matched to a gene: 9. Germline assignment: CDR1 MNHEY and CDR2 SMNVEV (reference sequence). CDR3 length equals 15 residues. This CDR3 reads CASSLSSGRGETQYF. CDR3 DNA: TGTGCCAGCAGTCTGAGTAGCGGGAGAGGGGAGACCCAGTACTTC.

The chain couples TRBV29-1 to TRBJ1-1; tentative D call: TRBD1 (5 bases). The length of the CDR3 is 12 residues. With 6 bases removed from V and 1 base from J, the gap between germline ends came to 9 bases. Per germline, CDR1 SQVTM and CDR2 ANQGSEA. The CDR3 nucleotides are TGCAGCGTGGGGGAGGCGAACACTGAAGCTTTCTTT. It encodes CSVGEANTEAFF.

The gene calls are TRBV4-2 and TRBJ2-4; 11 nucleotides align to TRBD2. CDR3 length: 17 residues. Germline V CDR1 and CDR2: LGHNA, YNFKEQ. The V segment lost 1 base and the J segment 3 bases; nucleotides outside the gene matches: 5. CDR3 nucleotides: TGTGCCAGCAGCCAAGTAGGGACTAGCGGACTCAAAAACATTCAGTACTTC. Its translation is CASSQVGTSGLKNIQYF.

The V call is TRBV5-1, the J call TRBJ2-2; D is possibly TRBD1 (6 bases). The germline V and J ends were trimmed by 1 base and 7 bases, with 11 bases remaining between them. This CDR3 spans 14 amino acids. Germline CDR1 and CDR2: SGHRS and YFSETQ. The CDR3 sequence: CASSLLQGGGELFF. The DNA for the CDR3 is TGCGCCAGCAGCTTGTTACAGGGCGGCGGGGAGCTGTTTTTT.

The V gene is TRBV30, the J gene TRBJ1-1; 9 bases are a match to TRBD1. The V gene end was trimmed by 2 bases and the J gene end by 5 bases; junction bases not matched to a gene: 6. Per the germline V gene, CDR1 is GTSNPN and CDR2 is SVGIG (reference sequence). The CDR3 loop spans 14 amino acids. DNA of the CDR3: TGTGCCTGGAGTCACAGGGGGCGAAGGACTGAAGCTTTCTTT. This translates into CAWSHRGRRTEAFF.

The chain links TRBV7-9 to TRBJ1-1, with a possible D match to TRBD1 (6 bases). Germline V gene sequence: CDR1 SEHNR, CDR2 FQNEAQ (reference sequence). Trimming pared 7 bases from V and 6 bases from J, leaving 15 bases between. The CDR3 has 13 residues. The CDR3 loop is CASTPGVLAEAFF. The CDR3 nucleotides are TGTGCCAGCACTCCAGGGGTTCTCGCTGAAGCTTTCTTT.

This rearrangement joins TRBV9 to TRBJ1-2; TRBD1 matches 7 bases. V lost 4 bases and J lost 3; bases outside the gene matches: 6. The CDR3 spans 14 residues. Germline assignment: CDR1 SGDLS and CDR2 YYNGEE. CDR3 nucleotide sequence: TGTGCCAGCAGCAGCCAAGGGACAGACTATGGCTACACCTTC. Protein sequence: CASSSQGTDYGYTF.

This sequence joins TRBV4-1 and TRBJ2-2, with 8 nucleotides matching TRBD1. This CDR3 contains 17 residues. The germline V gene has CDR1 MGHRA and CDR2 YSYEKL. Trimming at V came to 5 bases and at J to 4 bases, leaving 12 bases not matched to a gene. CDR3 in amino acids: CASSKPPGTGFTGELFF. The DNA for the CDR3 is TGCGCCAGCAGCAAACCCCCCGGGACAGGATTCACCGGGGAGCTGTTTTTT.

The chain is built from TRBV5-5 and TRBJ1-5; a possible D gene is TRBD1 (5 bases). Germline CDR1 is SGHKS and CDR2 is YYEKEE (reference sequence). V dropped 0 bases and J dropped 7 bases, with 11 bases sitting between them. This CDR3 is built from 14 residues. The CDR3 sequence is CASSLARVGQPQHF. The DNA of the CDR3 is TGTGCCAGCAGCTTGGCCAGGGTCGGACAGCCCCAGCATTTT.

The DNA for the CDR3 is TGTGCCAGCAGCTTACGCGCGCAGGGTCTTTCACCCCTCCACTTT. Amino acid sequence: CASSLRAQGLSPLHF. The chain has TRBV7-2 and TRBJ1-6, with D tentatively TRBD1 (5 bases). CDR1 and CDR2 (germline): SGHTA, FQGNSA. This CDR3 spans 15 amino acids. V dropped 2 bases and J dropped 9 bases, with 14 bases sitting between them.

The genes are TRBV7-6 and TRBJ1-1; no definite D call. The V and J ends lost 5 bases and 3 bases respectively, with 10 bases between them. The germline V gene has CDR1 SGHVS and CDR2 FNYEAQ. The CDR3 is 13 residues long. CDR3 in DNA: TGTGCCAGCAGCGCAGACTTATACACTGAAGCTTTCTTT. This codes for CASSADLYTEAFF.

The V call is TRBV30, the J call TRBJ1-4; the D gene is possibly TRBD1 (5 bases). The germline CDR1 and CDR2 sequences are GTSNPN and SVGIG (reference sequence). This CDR3 is built from 19 residues. V was cut by 4 bases and J by 3 bases, with 27 bases left in between. The CDR3 protein is CAWTMPRRGKRGANEKLFF. The CDR3 DNA reads TGTGCCTGGACCATGCCCCGTCGAGGTAAACGGGGGGCTAATGAAAAACTGTTTTTT.

J is TRBJ1-1 and V is TRBV5-4, with a possible D match to TRBD1 (5 bases). V lost 2 bases to trimming and J lost 0 bases, with 14 bases between them. Germline CDR1 SGHNT, CDR2 YYREEE (reference sequence). The CDR3 is 16 amino acids. This CDR3 reads CASSFSRESMNTEAFF. In DNA, the CDR3 is TGTGCCAGCAGCTTCAGCAGGGAAAGCATGAACACTGAAGCTTTCTTT.

The chain links TRBV7-9 to TRBJ2-5, with 7 bases lining up with TRBD1. The V segment lost 4 bases and the J segment 1 base; nucleotides outside the gene matches: 6. The CDR3 runs to 15 residues. CDR1 is SEHNR and CDR2 is FQNEAQ in the germline V gene (reference sequence). The CDR3 DNA is TGTGCCAGCAGCTCGGGACAGATTTTCCAAGAGACCCAGTACTTC. Its translation is CASSSGQIFQETQYF.

Remarks on this clone: At the DNA level, this CDR3 is encoded by other sequences in the same sample as well. The gene calls are TRBV5-1 and TRBJ1-1; unclear D gene. The germline gives CDR1 SGHRS, CDR2 YFSETQ. The CDR3 spans 14 residues. Trimming shortened V by 0 bases and J by 1 base, and 7 bases separated the two germline ends. CDR3 loop: CASSLGGGNTEAFF. The CDR3 nucleotides read TGCGCCAGCAGCTTGGGAGGAGGGAACACTGAAGCTTTCTTT.